Presented here are 30 T cell receptor beta chains from one specimen sequenced in a study of cytomegalovirus exposure and HLA in healthy donors. 13 Jbeta primers and 60 Vbeta primers were used for the PCR. Clones were read by immunoSEQ multiplex PCR, and TCRdb kept only the in-frame ones, dropping some. The sample holds 150,000 to 180,000 clones, 80% seen once. The material sequenced was PBMCs. The receptors originated from a woman aged 40 to 50 in good health and CMV-seropositive.

The chain is built from TRBV27 and TRBJ2-1, with a tentative D call TRBD2 (5 bases). Germline V lookup: CDR1 MNHEY, CDR2 SMNVEV (reference sequence). The CDR3 contains 13 residues. Trimming took 6 bases from V and 8 from J, leaving 14 bases between them. In DNA form, the CDR3 reads TGTGCCAGCAGGGACTCAGCGGCCCATGAGCAGTTCTTC. Amino acid sequence: CASRDSAAHEQFF.

This clone was seen more than once but under ten times. For the CDR3, the DNA is TGTGCCAGCACCTCTCTTGGTGGCGGTAGCTACGAGCAGTACTTC. Translated, it gives CASTSLGGGSYEQYF. V usage is TRBV6-5 and J usage is TRBJ2-7; D remains unclear. The CDR3 is 15 residues long. Germline V gives CDR1 MNHEY, CDR2 SVGAGI. Trimming removed 7 bases at V and 3 bases at J, with 19 bases between.

V is TRBV11-2 and J is TRBJ2-1; D possibly corresponds to TRBD2 (6 bases). Germline CDR1 SGHAT, CDR2 FQNNGV. The V end was cut by 1 base, the J end by 6 bases, with 22 bases between. The CDR3 is 18 residues long. DNA of the CDR3: TGTGCCAGCAGCTTAGTACGGGGAGGCCAGGCGGTTCGCAATGAGCAGTTCTTC. It specifies CASSLVRGGQAVRNEQFF.

This sequence joins TRBV30 and TRBJ2-7, with D possibly matching TRBD1 (5 bases). Trimming took off 2 bases at V and 8 bases at J, with 25 bases between the two ends. Germline V gene data show CDR1 as GTSNPN and CDR2 as SVGIG (reference sequence). The CDR3 runs to 16 residues. The CDR3 here is CAWSTFGQGLEKKQYF. Written as DNA, the CDR3 is TGTGCCTGGAGTACTTTTGGGCAGGGTCTCGAAAAAAAGCAGTACTTC.

The chain carries TRBV30 and TRBJ2-5; 10 bases fit TRBD1. The better agreement between TRBJ2-7 and the DNA end casts doubt on the J call. CDR3 length: 14 residues. From germline, CDR1 is GTSNPN and CDR2 SVGIG (reference sequence). In nucleotides, the CDR3 is TGTGCCTGGAGTCCGAGACAGGGGGCCAACGAGCAGTACTTC. Its translation: CAWSPRQGANEQYF.

The chain has TRBV16 and TRBJ2-1; D might be TRBD2 (5 bases). This CDR3 contains 16 residues. CDR1 and CDR2 from the germline V gene are KGHSY and FQNENV. Deletions cut 2 bases from V and 0 bases from J, with 11 bases between. CDR3 nucleotide sequence: TGTGCCAGCAGCCAAACGGTCCGGGGCTCCTACAATGAGCAGTTCTTC. This translates into CASSQTVRGSYNEQFF.

The chain carries TRBV30 and TRBJ2-1, with D hard to call. V was pared by 0 bases and J by 5 bases, with 8 bases between. This CDR3 is 13 amino acids long. CDR1 GTSNPN and CDR2 SVGIG come from the germline V gene (reference sequence). The CDR3 spells CAWSVEVNNEQFF. The CDR3 DNA reads TGTGCCTGGAGTGTAGAGGTTAACAATGAGCAGTTCTTC. The full variable domain, with the rest looked up from reference TRBV30 and TRBJ2-1, is SQTIHQWPATLVQPVGSPLSLECTVEGTSNPNLYWYRQAAGRGLQLLFYSVGIGQISSEVPQNLSASRPQDRQFILSSKKLLLSDSGFYLCAWSVEVNNEQFFGPGTRLTVL.

V gene TRBV28 combines with J gene TRBJ2-5, with D unclear. V shed 7 bases and J shed 1 base, with 10 bases lying between them. CDR1 is MDHEN, CDR2 SYDVKM, per germline. The CDR3 loop spans 13 amino acids. The CDR3, as DNA: TGTGCCAGCAACTCCGAGGTCCAAGAGACCCAGTACTTC. Protein product: CASNSEVQETQYF. Looking up the rest from reference TRBV28 and TRBJ2-5 gives the full variable domain: DVKVTQSSRYLVKRTGEKVFLECVQDMDHENMFWYRQDPGLGLRLIYFSYDVKMKEKGDIPEGYSVSREKKERFSLILESASTNQTSMYLCASNSEVQETQYFGPGTRLLVL.

J is TRBJ1-5 and V is TRBV28; the match to TRBD1 covers 7 bases. V lost 1 base and J lost 4; bases outside the gene matches: 7. The CDR3 spans 16 residues. CDR1 MDHEN and CDR2 SYDVKM come from the germline V gene. CDR3 sequence (DNA): TGTGCCAGCAGTTTATTTGGAGGACAGGCTAATCAGCCCCAGCATTTT. Translating gives CASSLFGGQANQPQHF.

This rearrangement joins TRBV5-1 to TRBJ2-7; 7 nucleotides agree with TRBD1. CDR3 length: 13 residues. Germline values: CDR1 SGHRS, CDR2 YFSETQ. The junction had 6 bases not matched to a gene; V was cut back by 4 bases and J by 5 bases. CDR3 in DNA: TGCGCCAGCAGCGACGGGACAGTCCACGAGCAGTACTTC. Its translation is CASSDGTVHEQYF.

This clone was seen only once. V is TRBV6-5 and J is TRBJ1-4; unclear D gene. Germline V gives CDR1 MNHEY, CDR2 SVGAGI. This CDR3 region has 12 residues. Deletions cut 0 bases from V and 8 bases from J, with 4 bases between. In DNA, the CDR3 is TGTGCCAGCAGTTACTCGGGCGAAAAACTGTTTTTT. Protein product: CASSYSGEKLFF.

The chain joins TRBV9 to TRBJ1-4; a weak D match, TRBD1 (6 bases). Per the germline V gene, CDR1 is SGDLS and CDR2 is YYNGEE. This CDR3 is 16 amino acids long. V gave up 2 bases and J gave up 6 bases, with 17 bases separating them. In DNA form, the CDR3 reads TGTGCCAGCAGCGTGGGACGGGGGGCCAGTGATGAAAAACTGTTTTTT. It specifies CASSVGRGASDEKLFF.

The chain employs TRBV9 and TRBJ1-4; maybe TRBD1 (5 bases). CDR3 length: 16 residues. Trimming cost V 4 bases and J 1 base, with 14 bases left between them. Germline V gene lookup returns CDR1 SGDLS and CDR2 YYNGEE. The CDR3 DNA reads as TGTGCCAGCAGCCCTCAAGGGGCTGGAACTAATGAAAAACTGTTTTTT. Its protein is CASSPQGAGTNEKLFF.

CDR3 DNA: TGTGCCAGCAGTTCGTTAGCGGGAGGGGAAGAGACCCAGTACTTC. It encodes CASSSLAGGEETQYF. The chain links TRBV28 to TRBJ2-5; 11 positions match TRBD2. The CDR3 extends over 15 amino acids. CDR1 MDHEN and CDR2 SYDVKM come from the germline V gene. V was clipped by 4 bases and J by 3 bases; unmatched bases: 4.

The chain is built from TRBV2 and TRBJ2-3, with 7 bases identical to TRBD1. The CDR3 has 14 residues. The germline CDR1 and CDR2 sequences are SNHLY and FYNNEI. The ends lost 6 bases at V and 2 bases at J; junction bases unmatched: 5. The CDR3 spells CASRMTGNTDTQYF. The CDR3 nucleotides are TGTGCCAGCAGGATGACAGGGAACACAGATACGCAGTATTTT.

The chain joins TRBV2 to TRBJ1-2, with a tentative D call TRBD1 (5 bases). This CDR3 spans 15 amino acids. The V end lost 6 bases, the J end lost 0 bases, and 14 bases lay between the germline ends. Germline values: CDR1 SNHLY, CDR2 FYNNEI. As DNA, the CDR3 is TGTGCCAGCAGGGAACAGGATACAACTAACTATGGCTACACCTTC. It encodes CASREQDTTNYGYTF.

The gene calls are TRBV30 and TRBJ2-1; 7 bases fit TRBD2. The germline V gene encodes CDR1 GTSNPN and CDR2 SVGIG (reference sequence). The CDR3 is made up of 14 amino acids. The junction had 2 bases not matched to a gene; V was cut back by 2 bases and J by 1 base. As DNA, the CDR3 is TGTGCCTGGAGTACCGGGAGGTCCTACAATGAGCAGTTCTTC. Amino acid sequence: CAWSTGRSYNEQFF.

This clone was seen only once. The CDR3 coding sequence is TGTGCCAGCAGTTCCCACCGGGACAGGGGCCCCGGTGGGTCTCCTGAAGCTTTCTTT. Translating gives CASSSHRDRGPGGSPEAFF. This chain joins TRBV28 and TRBJ1-1; TRBD1 matches at 10 bases. Per the germline V gene, CDR1 is MDHEN and CDR2 is SYDVKM. The CDR3 spans 19 residues. With 4 bases clipped from V and 6 bases from J, the junction kept 20 bases outside the gene matches.

The chain recombines TRBV5-4 with TRBJ2-2; the match to TRBD2 covers 13 bases. This CDR3 region has 16 residues. Germline V gene data show CDR1 as SGHNT and CDR2 as YYREEE (reference sequence). With V trimmed by 4 bases and J by 9 bases, 9 bases remained unmatched. The CDR3 bases are TGTGCCAGCAGCCCAGGGACTAGCGGGACTGCCCGGGAGCTGTTTTTT. This gives the protein CASSPGTSGTARELFF.

The chain couples TRBV12-5 to TRBJ1-1; 7 nucleotides line up with TRBD1. The CDR3 sequence is 16 residues long. Germline assignment: CDR1 LGHNT and CDR2 FRNRAP. Trimming removed 1 base from V and 3 bases from J; junction bases left unmatched: 8. This chain's CDR3 is CASGLATGVLHTEAFF. The CDR3 coding sequence is TGTGCTAGTGGTTTGGCCACAGGGGTTCTCCACACTGAAGCTTTCTTT.

J is TRBJ2-5 and V is TRBV19; TRBD2 agrees at 14 bases. Germline V gives CDR1 LNHDA, CDR2 SQIVND (reference sequence). V trimming: 7 bases; J trimming: 5 bases; junction bases outside the gene matches: 9. The CDR3 sequence is 16 residues long. CDR3 protein: CASTRLAGGASETQYF. The CDR3 nucleotides read TGTGCCAGTACGAGACTAGCGGGAGGGGCCTCGGAGACCCAGTACTTC.

Worth noting for this clone: Within the sample, other DNA sequences also encode this same CDR3. The chain couples TRBV6-4 to TRBJ2-1; 9 nucleotides align to TRBD2. The CDR3 loop spans 15 amino acids. Per the germline V gene, CDR1 is MRHNA and CDR2 is SNTAGT. With V trimmed by 1 base and J by 4 bases, 2 bases remained unmatched. The CDR3 here is CASSDLAGEYNEQFF. The CDR3, as DNA: TGTGCCAGCAGTGACTTAGCGGGAGAGTACAATGAGCAGTTCTTC.

This chain joins TRBV6-5 and TRBJ1-1; D unclear. Trimming removed 2 bases from V and 7 bases from J, with 14 bases in between. Germline CDR1 and CDR2: MNHEY and SVGAGI. The CDR3 totals 14 residues. The CDR3 spells CASSYKTPPLEAFF. CDR3 DNA sequence: TGTGCCAGCAGTTACAAGACACCTCCCCTTGAAGCTTTCTTT.

This clone was recorded once. The chain links TRBV27 to TRBJ2-2; D not certain. V gave up 3 bases and J gave up 4 bases, with 12 bases separating them. CDR1 MNHEY and CDR2 SMNVEV come from the germline V gene (reference sequence). This CDR3 has 15 amino acids. CDR3 nucleotides: TGTGCCAGCAGTTTTACACCCCTCAGCACCGGGGAGCTGTTTTTT. Its translation: CASSFTPLSTGELFF.

The chain links TRBV2 to TRBJ1-1; no reliable D call. The CDR3 covers 14 residues. The germline V gene encodes CDR1 SNHLY and CDR2 FYNNEI. Trimming took off 7 bases at V and 0 bases at J, with 12 bases between the two ends. The CDR3 sequence: CASIIEGMNTEAFF. In DNA, the CDR3 is TGTGCCAGCATTATTGAGGGCATGAACACTGAAGCTTTCTTT.

The rearrangement links TRBV28 to TRBJ2-3; possible D gene TRBD2, 5 bases. The CDR3 has 12 residues. Germline CDR1 and CDR2: MDHEN and SYDVKM. The V and J ends lost 5 bases and 11 bases respectively, with 14 bases between them. CDR3 coding DNA: TGTGCCAGCAGTCCCGGGGAGCCCCTGCAGTATTTT. It translates to CASSPGEPLQYF.

V and J are TRBV5-4 and TRBJ2-7, with 7 bases identical to TRBD2. V gave up 1 base and J gave up 7 bases; unmatched junction bases: 8. The CDR3 length is 14 residues. CDR1 is SGHNT, CDR2 YYREEE, per germline (reference sequence). The CDR3 is CASSLPSGSGEQYF. The CDR3 coding sequence is TGTGCCAGCAGCTTGCCTAGCGGTTCTGGGGAGCAGTACTTC. Using reference TRBV5-4 and TRBJ2-7 for the parts outside the CDR3, the full variable domain is ETGVTQSPTHLIKTRGQQVTLRCSSQSGHNTVSWYQQALGQGPQFIFQYYREEENGRGNFPPRFSGLQFPNYSSELNVNALELDDSALYLCASSLPSGSGEQYFGPGTRLTVT.

This clone was counted between two and nine times. The chain has TRBV2 and TRBJ2-5; 12 bases match TRBD2. The J call is doubtful: the DNA matches TRBJ2-7 better. The CDR3 is 16 residues long. Per germline, CDR1 SNHLY and CDR2 FYNNEI. The CDR3 is CASSEGSSGRAYEQYF. The CDR3 coding sequence is TGTGCCAGCAGTGAAGGGTCTAGCGGGAGGGCCTACGAGCAGTACTTC.

The chain recombines TRBV7-6 with TRBJ2-3; D might be TRBD2 (5 bases). This CDR3 spans 14 amino acids. Germline V gene data show CDR1 as SGHVS and CDR2 as FNYEAQ. The germline V and J ends were trimmed by 1 base and 4 bases, with 9 bases remaining between them. CDR3 nucleotides: TGTGCCAGCAGCTTAGTAGACGGGGCAGATACGCAGTATTTT. The encoded protein is CASSLVDGADTQYF.

J is TRBJ2-1 and V is TRBV7-3, with unresolved D. Trimming removed 2 bases at V and 5 bases at J, with 13 bases between. This CDR3 is 15 amino acids long. Per the germline V gene, CDR1 is SGHTA and CDR2 is FQGTGA. For the CDR3, the DNA is TGTGCCAGCAGCTTATCGGTGAGCGCCGACAATGAGCAGTTCTTC. Translated, it gives CASSLSVSADNEQFF. The full variable domain, completed using reference TRBV7-3 and TRBJ2-1, is GAGVSQTPSNKVTEKGKYVELRCDPISGHTALYWYRQSLGQGPEFLIYFQGTGAADDSGLPNDRFFAVRPEGSVSTLKIQRTERGDSAVYLCASSLSVSADNEQFFGPGTRLTVL.